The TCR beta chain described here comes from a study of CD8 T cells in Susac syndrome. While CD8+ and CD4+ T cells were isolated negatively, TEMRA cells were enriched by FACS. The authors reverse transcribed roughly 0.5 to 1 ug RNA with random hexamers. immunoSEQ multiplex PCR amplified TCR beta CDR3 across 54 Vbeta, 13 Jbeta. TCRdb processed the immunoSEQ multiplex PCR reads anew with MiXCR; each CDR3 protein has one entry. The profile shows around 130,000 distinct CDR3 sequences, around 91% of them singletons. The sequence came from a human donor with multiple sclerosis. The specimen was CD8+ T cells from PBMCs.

CDR3 in DNA: TGTGCCAGCAGCCAAGAATACAGGGGAGGGACTGAAGCTTTCTTT. This sequence encodes CASSQEYRGGTEAFF. The gene calls are TRBV4-2 and TRBJ1-1, with 7 bases aligning to TRBD1. Per germline, CDR1 LGHNA and CDR2 YNFKEQ. The CDR3 is made up of 15 amino acids. V shed 0 bases and J 5 bases; nucleotides not matched to a gene: 6.